Detailed here is one TCR beta chain. This clone has a count of ten or more. Its antigen target is currently unknown. No much larger clonotype is one base removed from it; base qualities were not supplied. From the cysteine through the phenylalanine, the CDR3 covers 15 amino acids. The kept DNA is CDR3 alone, 45 bases in frame from the first base. Relative to germline, V is missing 0 bases and J is missing 2 bases, with 0 bases of the junction outside any gene match. CDR1 and CDR2 are read off the germline V gene as LGHNA and YNFKEQ. This sample stems from a study of blood T cell repertoires in COVID-19 (dated by TCRdb to the early 2020s). For the study in its entirety: Samples from collaborators originated in the United States, Italy and Spain and spanned both the acute and convalescent phases of COVID-19. The prospective study material was composed of cDNA or gDNA derived from T cells, B-cell-depleted T cells, or PBMCs. Deeply sampled blood TCRbeta repertoires from subjects exposed to, actively infected with, or recovered from COVID-19 were included in the dataset. The repertoires were released in a freely available public database intended as a resource for research on the immune response to SARS-CoV-2. The samples were drawn from two sources: the first 160 participants of the ongoing ImmuneRACE study, and 1,254 subjects contributed by 6 global collaborators. A de-identified subject ID, COVID-19 status, age in years and sex were almost always included in the sample metadata. Where available, HLA class I and class II types were obtained from metadata supplied by the sample provider rather than from assay-based typing.

Whole blood was collected in K2EDTA tubes by collaborating institutions according to the institutions' own protocols. For TCRbeta analysis, collaborators shipped samples as frozen whole blood, isolated PBMCs, or DNA extracted from either of those sample types. The research as a whole found: The amount of clinical and demographic metadata varied by source and participant and was provided uncurated.

The immunoSEQ Assay, a bias-controlled multiplex PCR, was used to amplify TCRbeta CDR3 regions from genomic DNA. As for the authors' bioinformatics: Nucleated cell counts per sample were estimated from amplification of reference gene primers within the assay. To quantify the absolute abundance of each unique TCRbeta CDR3 rearrangement, sequence reads were collapsed and filtered. For each sample, productive Simpson clonality was calculated as the square root of Simpson's diversity index over productive rearrangements. Imported from immuneACCESS, the table was reduced by TCRdb to in-frame sequences with V and J called. These copies leave out some clones; in studies compared against another copy, an unresolved V gene accounts for under half, and the cause of the remainder is not known. V, J and clone size reflect that table, while D and trimming were determined from the DNA. This sample gives around 70,000 clones in total; about 80% of them show up just once. The top ten hold 9.5% to 15% of the sample.

Sequencing used peripheral blood. The TCR was taken from a human donor in a cohort sampled during active COVID-19. The chain uses TRBV4-2 and TRBJ2-7; TRBD2 lines up with 11 middle nucleotides. For the CDR3, the sequence is CASSQDSGGAYEQYF. The DNA sequence follows: TGTGCCAGCAGCCAAGATAGCGGGGGGGCCTACGAGCAGTACTTC.